This T cell receptor (beta chain) was identified during a study of blood T cell repertoires in COVID-19. In this sample, this clone turned up once. Looked up from germline, CDR1 is SGHTA and CDR2 is FQGNSA. The V end lost 7 bases, the J end lost 5 bases, and 20 bases lay between the germline ends. This CDR3 is built from 15 residues. In the study's own analysis: Amplification from reference gene primers served as the basis for estimated nucleated cell counts. The assay was immunoSEQ multiplex PCR, and TCRdb's table has in-frame clones only and misses some. V and J calls plus clone size are reproduced from that table; the DNA served to infer D and trimming. Of roughly 120,000 clones listed, around three quarters are singletons.

The gene calls are TRBV7-2 and TRBJ1-1; tentatively, D is TRBD1 (5 bases). The receptor's source is an elderly woman with acute or convalescent COVID-19. Sequenced: peripheral blood. The CDR3 DNA is TGTGCCAGCAACCCGACACTCTCGGGGGGGACTGAAGCTTTCTTT. Translating gives CASNPTLSGGTEAFF.